A single sample is the source of the 3 T cell receptor beta chains below, sequenced in a study of T cells in Graves' hyperthyroidism and ophthalmopathy. TCR beta CDR3 regions were amplified from RNA. Carried out on the TCR CDR3, a first-round RT-PCR used the HTBI primer set. TCRdb independently ran MiXCR on the multiplex PCR reads; one entry per CDR3 protein. The sample contains 530,000 or so distinct CDR3 sequences, roughly 46% of which appear only once. Material: peripheral blood or thyroid tissue (not recorded which). The receptors come from a woman aged 18-35 years with Graves' hyperthyroidism.

The CDR3 DNA is TGTGACAGGGCAGGGGAAGACACCGGGGAGCTGTTTTTT. Translation gives CDRAGEDTGELFF. The chain links TRBV11-1 to TRBJ2-2, with D possibly TRBD1 on 6 matching bases. This CDR3 has 13 amino acids. Germline V gene lookup returns CDR1 SGHAT and CDR2 FQDESV (reference sequence).

This clonotype occurred a few times. This may come from a read error, since a much larger clone is one base off. The V call is TRBV10-3, the J call TRBJ1-3, with D perhaps TRBD1 (5 bases). Germline lookup yields CDR1 ENHRY and CDR2 SYGVKD. The CDR3 consists of 14 residues. The CDR3 DNA reads TGTGCCACCAGTGAGTCGGGGGTCAGTCACACCATATATTTT. Translation gives CATSESGVSHTIYF.

This clonotype was recorded at least ten times. The rearrangement joins TRBV15 to TRBJ2-7, with 8 bases that match TRBD2. The CDR3 covers 15 residues. Germline V CDR1 and CDR2: LNHNV, YYDKDF (reference sequence). V was pared by 1 base and J by 5 bases, with 7 bases of the junction left unmatched. The chain's CDR3 is CATSRVRGRIHEQYF. CDR3 DNA: TGTGCCACCAGCAGAGTCCGCGGGAGGATCCACGAGCAGTACTTC.